This T cell receptor (beta chain) derives from a study of shared clonotypes between healthy human individuals. Donors comprised healthy HIV-negative adults lacking recent acute infections or vaccinations. Investigators divided CD4+ cells into CD45RA+ naive and CD45RA-negative memory subsets. On this clone itself: Its antigen is not known. The same CDR3 can be traced to other DNA sequences in this sample.

The V end was cut by 0 bases, the J end by 1 base, with 10 bases between. Germline CDR1 and CDR2: MNHEY and SVGAGI. The CDR3 totals 15 residues. Study-wide findings and caveats: Donor scarcity curtailed the genetic and exposure-history diversity represented herein.

Genomic DNA from each subset was divided evenly over several immunoSEQ plates. Method: immunoSEQ multiplex PCR; TCRdb's copy keeps in-frame clones and lacks some. The sample records 2 million to 3 million clones, over 85% being singletons. The sample consisted of naive CD4+ T cells from PBMCs. Stated subset: CD45RA+ positively selected. The sequence came from a man between 18 and 29 years old in good health. Some clones in this sample may be carry-over from other donors' samples. V gene TRBV6-5 combines with J gene TRBJ2-7; no firm D call. CDR3 residues: CASSYSLGRSYEQYF. The CDR3 DNA is TGTGCCAGCAGTTACTCCCTTGGCAGGTCCTACGAGCAGTACTTC.